This TCR beta chain was sequenced for a study of blood T cell repertoires in COVID-19. Study-level information: Material from acute and convalescent COVID-19 was sourced from the United States, Italy and Spain. PBMCs, B-cell-depleted T cells, or T cells were the source of the cDNA or gDNA that made up the material.

Original analysis: Reference gene primer amplification gave estimated nucleated cell counts. Method: immunoSEQ multiplex PCR; TCRdb's copy keeps in-frame clones and lacks some. V, J and clone size were drawn from that table, and D and trimming were deduced from the DNA. Among 100,000 or so clones listed, roughly 90% were seen once. The sequenced sample consisted of peripheral blood. This TCR derives from a man between 65 and 79 years old with acute or convalescent COVID-19.

CDR3 nucleotides: TGTGCCAGCAGTTCCACCGGGGGCAATGAGCAGTTCTTC. Translating it yields CASSSTGGNEQFF. The chain combines TRBV6-2 or TRBV6-3 with TRBJ2-1; TRBD2 is a possible D gene (6 bases). The germline V gene encodes CDR1 MNHEY and CDR2 SVGEGT. CDR3 length equals 13 residues. V gave up 4 bases and J gave up 6 bases, with 10 bases separating them.